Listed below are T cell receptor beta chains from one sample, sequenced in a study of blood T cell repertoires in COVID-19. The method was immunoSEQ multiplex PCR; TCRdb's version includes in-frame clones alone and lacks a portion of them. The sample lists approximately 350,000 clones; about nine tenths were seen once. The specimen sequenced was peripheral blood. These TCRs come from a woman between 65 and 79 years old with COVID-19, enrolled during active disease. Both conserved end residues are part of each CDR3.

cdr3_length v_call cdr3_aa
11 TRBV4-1 CASRHGNTIYF
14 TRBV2 CASRKQGFGQPQHF
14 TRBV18 CASSPGQGMETQYF
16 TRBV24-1 CATSDPGQGTTDTQYF
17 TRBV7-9 CASSSSSGGLSNQPQHF
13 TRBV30 CAWIVVMNTEAFF
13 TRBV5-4 CAWSRDRNYGYTF
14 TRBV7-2 CASSLRLDTGELFF
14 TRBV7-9 CASSAPGVGSPLHF
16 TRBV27 CASSSYSLDKDTEAFF
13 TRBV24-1 CATSDRTGYGYTF
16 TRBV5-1 CASTSATRGGVETQYF
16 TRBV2 CASSEAPTGLSYGYTF
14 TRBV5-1 CASSLAGGGTEAFF
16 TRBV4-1 CASSQSGNPYQETQYF
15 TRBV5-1 CASSLLDRGRNTIYF
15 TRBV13 CASSLGGQEYNEQFF
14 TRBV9 CASSPGQALETQYF
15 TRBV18 CASSRPGTAPEKLFF
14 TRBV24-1 CATSAPGSGNTIYF
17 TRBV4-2 CASSRGTSGGYTGELFF
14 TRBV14 CASSPYYSGNTIYF
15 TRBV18 CASSLNQNSGTEAFF
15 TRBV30 CAWSFLTGDPYEQYF
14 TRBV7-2 CASSSGSRAGSQYF
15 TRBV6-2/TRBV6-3 CASSTNWGVSDEQYF
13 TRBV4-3 CASSQQGNGEQYF
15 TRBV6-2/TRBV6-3 CASSNSRDYKETQYF
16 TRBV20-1 CSASPLTRSRTETQYF
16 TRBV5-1 CASSLPGTGGTGELFF
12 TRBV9 CASSSGHQEAFF
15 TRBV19 CAIQGQAATNEKLFF
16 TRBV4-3 CASSQDGARVGSPLHF
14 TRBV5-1 CASSPGQNNSPLHF
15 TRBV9 CASSASSGGGDEQFF
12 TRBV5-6 CASSSLDIDAFF
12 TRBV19 CASSKQGAKAFF
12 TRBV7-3 CASSFPRETQYF
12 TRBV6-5 CASSTANYGYTF
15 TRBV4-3 CASSPWGGLFYGYTF
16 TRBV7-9 CASSSGEGQETEPQHF
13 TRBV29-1 CSLDRFSNQPQHF
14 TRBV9 CASSVGQPGNTIYF
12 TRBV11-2 CAGGGANDGYTF